This T cell receptor beta chain was captured by sequencing in a study of OX40 agonist ivuxolimab in advanced cancers. Findings of the study overall: Antigens targeted by the expanded peripheral T cells were not determined. Also showing low normalized T-cell clonal expansion were some of the nonresponders. Compared with others, partial responders at 0.1-3.0 mg/kg displayed clonal expansion among the lowest.

Cycle 7 day 1, cycle 4 day 1, and baseline were the timepoints at which blood was sampled. Note on this clone: What it binds is unknown.

In germline, CDR1 is MNHEY, CDR2 SMNVEV (reference sequence). With 7 bases clipped from V and 1 base from J, the junction kept 7 bases outside the gene matches. This CDR3 region has 15 residues. Clones were sequenced by immunoSEQ multiplex PCR, and TCRdb holds only the in-frame ones, with some missing. There are 63,000 or so clones in the sample; approximately 78% occur only once, and over 0.95% lies in the top ten. The clonotype originates from an adult with an advanced solid tumor such as melanoma, head and neck, liver or kidney cancer. This sequence joins TRBV27 and TRBJ2-3; 8 bases are shared with TRBD2. Sequencing was performed on CD4+ or CD8+ T cells sorted from blood, taken in a trial of the OX40 agonist ivuxolimab. The CDR3 loop reads CASIRSGARTDTQYF. The CDR3 DNA is TGTGCCAGCATCCGTAGCGGGGCCCGCACAGATACGCAGTATTTT.